These 5 T cell receptor beta chains were sequenced from one sample in a study of cytomegalovirus exposure and HLA in healthy donors. It was with 60 Vbeta and 13 Jbeta primers that the PCR ran. Using immunoSEQ multiplex PCR, the repertoire was profiled, and TCRdb retains in-frame clones only, with some absent. The data contain roughly 200,000 clones, roughly 73% of them singletons. Sequencing input: PBMCs. The source is a woman in her 30s in good health and CMV-seropositive.

This clone was detected a few times. The V gene is TRBV4-1, the J gene TRBJ2-7; weak D call: TRBD1 (6 bases). This CDR3 is built from 15 residues. The germline CDR1 and CDR2 sequences are MGHRA and YSYEKL. The V end lost 3 bases, the J end lost 0 bases, and 12 bases lay between the germline ends. The CDR3 protein is CASSHLQGPSYEQYF. The CDR3 DNA reads TGCGCCAGCAGCCACTTACAGGGTCCCTCCTACGAGCAGTACTTC.

This clone was seen once. The rearrangement uses TRBV6-5 and TRBJ2-7, with TRBD2 as a possible D gene (5 bases). This CDR3 is built from 14 residues. The V gene lost 2 bases and the J gene lost 6 bases, with 14 bases spanning the gap. Germline-derived CDR1 and CDR2 are MNHEY and SVGAGI. This chain's CDR3 is CASSYLGSFGEQYF. The CDR3 DNA follows: TGTGCCAGCAGTTACCTGGGGAGCTTCGGCGAGCAGTACTTC.

V usage is TRBV2 and J usage is TRBJ2-2; D is possibly TRBD2 (5 bases). V lost 4 bases to trimming and J lost 3 bases, with 12 bases between them. Looked up from germline, CDR1 is SNHLY and CDR2 is FYNNEI. The CDR3 sequence is 15 residues long. The CDR3 loop is CASSARRPDTGELFF. The DNA of the CDR3 is TGTGCCAGCAGTGCTCGGAGGCCGGACACCGGGGAGCTGTTTTTT.

The gene calls are TRBV28 and TRBJ2-7, with 7 bases lining up with TRBD1. Germline V lookup: CDR1 MDHEN, CDR2 SYDVKM. The CDR3 is made up of 14 amino acids. The V segment lost 2 bases and the J segment 2 bases; nucleotides outside the gene matches: 3. CDR3 DNA: TGTGCCAGCAGTTTAGGGACAGCTACCTACGAGCAGTACTTC. Translated, it gives CASSLGTATYEQYF.

The rearrangement links TRBV21-1 to TRBJ2-1; the D call of TRBD2 is as the table states it, not checked on the DNA. TRBV21-1 corresponds to a pseudogene. The CDR3 sequence is 16 residues long. DNA of the CDR3: TGTGCCAGCAGCAGCGAAGCGGGGTCAACCTACAATGAGCAGTTCTTC. This codes for CASSSEAGSTYNEQFF.